Presented here are 17 T cell receptor beta chains from one specimen sequenced in a study of T cells expressing NK-cell markers. For each CDR3 protein, TCRdb gives one entry from its re-call of the 5' RACE reads, without DNA. The sample data list roughly 180,000 distinct CDR3 sequences. Sequencing was done on a sample of blood T cells: a sorted CD56 or NKG2C T cell subset, CD4+ or CD8+ T cells, or bulk PBMC T cells (not recorded which). The source is a woman between 18 and 75 years old in good health.

The V gene is TRBV12-3 or TRBV12-4, the J gene TRBJ1-1; TCRdb gives TRBD1 as the D gene, but with no DNA this cannot be confirmed. CDR3 length: 15 residues. The CDR3 protein is CASSPRAGRNTEAFF.

This chain's CDR3 is CATGLAEGADTQYF. The gene calls are TRBV6-1 and TRBJ2-3; checking the TCRdb D call of TRBD2 is not possible without DNA. This CDR3 has 14 amino acids. Germline loops: CDR1 MNHNS, CDR2 SASEGT.

The V gene is TRBV2, the J gene TRBJ2-7; no DNA is available, so the TRBD2 call from TCRdb remains unchecked. Germline V gene sequence: CDR1 SNHLY, CDR2 FYNNEI. CDR3 length: 15 amino acids. CDR3 region: CASKRGLAETYEQYF.

This chain links TRBV12-3 or TRBV12-4 with TRBJ2-3; with no DNA, the TCRdb D assignment of TRBD1 cannot be verified. The CDR3 length is 16 residues. CDR3 loop: CASSPQVTGSTDTQYF.

The CDR3 loop is CASSESNTEAFF. The chain is built from TRBV25-1 and TRBJ1-1. Germline V gene lookup returns CDR1 MGHDK and CDR2 SYGVNS. The CDR3 loop spans 12 amino acids.

The gene calls are TRBV7-9 and TRBJ1-4; TCRdb indicates TRBD1, and absent DNA this call remains unverified. This CDR3 is 16 amino acids long. Germline CDR1 reads SEHNR; CDR2 reads FQNEAQ (reference sequence). The CDR3: CASSLGQRLSNEKLFF.

The genes are TRBV12-3 or TRBV12-4 and TRBJ2-2; the TCRdb call, TRBD2, lacks DNA for checking. The CDR3 runs to 15 residues. The CDR3 reads CASSPAGRTTGELFF.

The chain uses TRBV5-1 and TRBJ2-3; TCRdb lists TRBD1, though no DNA is available to test this call. CDR1 and CDR2 (germline): SGHRS, YFSETQ. The CDR3 has 15 residues. CDR3 residues: CASSLNRGSTDTQYF.

The chain is built from TRBV20-1 and TRBJ2-1; TCRdb calls TRBD1, which cannot be checked without DNA. Germline V gene data show CDR1 as DFQATT and CDR2 as SNEGSKA (reference sequence). The CDR3 is 13 residues long. CDR3 loop: CSVQTGSDNEQFF.

This CDR3 is CASSLASGRRDTQYF. The chain couples TRBV7-6 to TRBJ2-3; the D call from TCRdb, TRBD2, cannot be confirmed without DNA. Germline lookup yields CDR1 SGHVS and CDR2 FNYEAQ. There are 15 residues in the CDR3.

J is TRBJ1-1 and V is TRBV7-8; TCRdb's D gene call, TRBD1, goes unchecked for lack of DNA. CDR3 length equals 13 residues. CDR1 and CDR2 from the germline V gene are SGHVS and FQNEAQ. CDR3 amino acids: CASSIVQGAEAFF.

This chain joins TRBV5-1 and TRBJ1-2. The germline CDR1 and CDR2 sequences are SGHRS and YFSETQ. CDR3 length: 14 amino acids. The CDR3 here is CASSYDAANYGYTF.

The CDR3 is CASSRDGTYEQYF. The chain links TRBV9 to TRBJ2-7; the D gene TCRdb calls, TRBD1, cannot be checked with no DNA. The CDR3 has 13 residues. Germline-derived CDR1 and CDR2 are SGDLS and YYNGEE. Combining the CDR3 with reference TRBV9 and TRBJ2-7 gives the whole variable domain DSGVTQTPKHLITATGQRVTLRCSPRSGDLSVYWYQQSLDQGLQFLIQYYNGEERAKGNILERFSAQQFPDLHSELNLSSLELGDSALYFCASSRDGTYEQYFGPGTRLTVT.

This chain links TRBV6-2 or TRBV6-3 with TRBJ1-5; TCRdb's D call, TRBD1, is unchecked because there is no DNA. Germline V CDR1 and CDR2: MNHEY, SVGEGT. CDR3 length: 14 residues. The CDR3 reads CASSGTGGNQPQHF.

The chain combines TRBV7-2 with TRBJ1-4. This CDR3 has 13 amino acids. Germline values: CDR1 SGHTA, CDR2 FQGNSA. CDR3 sequence reads: CASSLSGGEKLFF.

The chain has TRBV24-1 and TRBJ2-3; TCRdb returns TRBD1, unconfirmable since there is no DNA. The germline V gene has CDR1 KGHDR and CDR2 SFDVKD. The length of the CDR3 is 17 residues. The chain's CDR3 is CATSDQGGGTGTDTQYF.

The genes are TRBV28 and TRBJ2-7; TCRdb proposes TRBD2, but this gene call is untestable without DNA. Germline CDR1 MDHEN, CDR2 SYDVKM. The CDR3 length is 12 residues. The CDR3 is CASTALGQVQYF.